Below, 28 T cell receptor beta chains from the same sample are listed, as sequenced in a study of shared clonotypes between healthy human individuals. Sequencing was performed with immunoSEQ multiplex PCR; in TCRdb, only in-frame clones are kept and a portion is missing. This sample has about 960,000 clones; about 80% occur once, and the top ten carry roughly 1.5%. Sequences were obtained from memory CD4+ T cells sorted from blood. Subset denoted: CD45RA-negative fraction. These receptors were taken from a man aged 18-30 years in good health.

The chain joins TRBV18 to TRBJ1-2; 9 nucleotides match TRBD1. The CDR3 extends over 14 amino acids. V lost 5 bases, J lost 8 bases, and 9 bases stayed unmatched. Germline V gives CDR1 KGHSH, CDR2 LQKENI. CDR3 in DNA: TGTGCCAGCTCAGCCGCACAGGGGGCTGGAGGCTACACCTTC. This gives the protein CASSAAQGAGGYTF.

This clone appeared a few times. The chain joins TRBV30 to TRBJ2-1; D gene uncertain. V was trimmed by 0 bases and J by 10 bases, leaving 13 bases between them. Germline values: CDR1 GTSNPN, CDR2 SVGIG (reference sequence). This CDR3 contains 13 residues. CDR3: CAWSVRVPGEQFF. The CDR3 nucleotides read TGTGCCTGGAGTGTACGGGTTCCTGGCGAGCAGTTCTTC.

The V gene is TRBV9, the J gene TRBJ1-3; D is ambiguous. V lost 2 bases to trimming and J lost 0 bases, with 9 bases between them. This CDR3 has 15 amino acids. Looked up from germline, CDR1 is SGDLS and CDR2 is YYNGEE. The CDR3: CASSVDGLSGNTIYF. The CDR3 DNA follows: TGTGCCAGCAGCGTTGACGGTCTCTCTGGAAACACCATATATTTT. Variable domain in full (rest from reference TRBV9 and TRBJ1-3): DSGVTQTPKHLITATGQRVTLRCSPRSGDLSVYWYQQSLDQGLQFLIQYYNGEERAKGNILERFSAQQFPDLHSELNLSSLELGDSALYFCASSVDGLSGNTIYFGEGSWLTVV.

The CDR3 DNA follows: TGTGCCAGCAGTTACCAGGGTACCCCCTACGAGCAGTACTTC. Its translation is CASSYQGTPYEQYF. This sequence joins TRBV6-6 and TRBJ2-7, with D tentatively TRBD1 (5 bases). This CDR3 is 14 amino acids long. V shed 2 bases and J shed 2 bases, with 10 bases lying between them. Germline V lookup: CDR1 MNHNY, CDR2 SVGAGI (reference sequence).

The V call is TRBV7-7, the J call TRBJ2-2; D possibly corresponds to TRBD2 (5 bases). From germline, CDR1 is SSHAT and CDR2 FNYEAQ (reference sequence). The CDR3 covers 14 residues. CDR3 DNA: TGTGCTAGCGCCCTCCAGTCAAACACCGGGGAGCTGTTTTTT. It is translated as CASALQSNTGELFF. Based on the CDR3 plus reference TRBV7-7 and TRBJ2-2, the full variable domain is GAGVSQSPRYKVTKRGQDVTLRCDPISSHATLYWYQQALGQGPEFLTYFNYEAQPDKSGLPSDRFSAERPEGSISTLTIQRTEQRDSAMYRCASALQSNTGELFFGEGSRLTVL.

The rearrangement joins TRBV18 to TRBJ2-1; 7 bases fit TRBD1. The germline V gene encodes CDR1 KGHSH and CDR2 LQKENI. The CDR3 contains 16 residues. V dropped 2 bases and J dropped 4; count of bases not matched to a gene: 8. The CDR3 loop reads CASSPIGGSIYNEQFF. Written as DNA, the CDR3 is TGTGCCAGCTCACCAATAGGGGGCTCCATATACAATGAGCAGTTCTTC.

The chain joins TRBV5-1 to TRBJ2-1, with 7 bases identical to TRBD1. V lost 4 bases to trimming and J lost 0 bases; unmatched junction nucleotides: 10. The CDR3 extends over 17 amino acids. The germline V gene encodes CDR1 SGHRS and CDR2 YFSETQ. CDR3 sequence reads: CASSLAGTVSSYNEQFF. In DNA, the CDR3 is TGCGCCAGCAGCCTAGCCGGGACAGTGAGCTCCTACAATGAGCAGTTCTTC.

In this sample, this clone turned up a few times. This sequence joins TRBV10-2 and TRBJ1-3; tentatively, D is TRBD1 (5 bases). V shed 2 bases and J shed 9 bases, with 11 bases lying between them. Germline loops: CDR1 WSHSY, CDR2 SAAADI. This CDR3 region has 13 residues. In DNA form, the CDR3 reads TGCGCCAGCAGTGAGAACAGCGGGGGCACCATATATTTT. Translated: CASSENSGGTIYF.

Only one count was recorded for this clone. The CDR3 region has the DNA TGTGCCAGCAGCTTAGAGGCACCCACGACCGCCCCGGACACTGAAGCTTTCTTT. This sequence encodes CASSLEAPTTAPDTEAFF. The genes are TRBV11-3 and TRBJ1-1, with D unresolved. Germline CDR1 is SGHNT and CDR2 is YENEEA. The CDR3 is 18 residues long. V lost 0 bases and J 3 bases, leaving 20 bases between the germline ends.

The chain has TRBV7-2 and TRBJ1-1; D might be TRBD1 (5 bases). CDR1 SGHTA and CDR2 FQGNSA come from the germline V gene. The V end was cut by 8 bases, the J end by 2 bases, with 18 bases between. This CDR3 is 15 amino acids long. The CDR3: CASAREGRGNTEAFF. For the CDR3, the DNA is TGTGCCAGCGCCAGGGAGGGGCGCGGTAACACTGAAGCTTTCTTT.

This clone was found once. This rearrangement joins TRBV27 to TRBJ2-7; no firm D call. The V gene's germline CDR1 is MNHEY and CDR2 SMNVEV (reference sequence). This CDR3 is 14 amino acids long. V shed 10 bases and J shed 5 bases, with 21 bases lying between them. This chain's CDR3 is CATSYGPSYDEQYF. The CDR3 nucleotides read TGTGCCACCTCTTATGGACCCTCGTACGACGAGCAGTACTTC.

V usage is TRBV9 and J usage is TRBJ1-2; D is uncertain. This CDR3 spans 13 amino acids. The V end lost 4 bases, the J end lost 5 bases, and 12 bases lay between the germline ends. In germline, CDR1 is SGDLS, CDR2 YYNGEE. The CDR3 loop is CASSQRANYGYTF. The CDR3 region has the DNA TGTGCCAGCAGCCAGCGGGCGAATTATGGCTACACCTTC.

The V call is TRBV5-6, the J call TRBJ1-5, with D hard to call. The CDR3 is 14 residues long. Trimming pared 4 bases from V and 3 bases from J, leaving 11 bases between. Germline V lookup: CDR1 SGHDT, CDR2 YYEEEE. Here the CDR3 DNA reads TGTGCCAGCAGCCCACGAGGCCCCAATCAGCCCCAGCATTTT. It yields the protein CASSPRGPNQPQHF.

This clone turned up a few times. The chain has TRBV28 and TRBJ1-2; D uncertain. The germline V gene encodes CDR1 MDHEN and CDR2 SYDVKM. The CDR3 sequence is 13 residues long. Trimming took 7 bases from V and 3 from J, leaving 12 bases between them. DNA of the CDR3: TGTGCCAGCAAACATGACCCGGACTATGGCTACACCTTC. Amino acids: CASKHDPDYGYTF.

The CDR3 here is CASSIGAGLGRNQPQHF. Here the CDR3 DNA reads TGTGCCAGTAGTATAGGGGCGGGGTTAGGGCGCAATCAGCCCCAGCATTTT. This chain joins TRBV19 and TRBJ1-5; D gene ambiguous. Trimming removed 1 base at V and 2 bases at J, with 15 bases between. This CDR3 is built from 17 residues. Germline CDR1 and CDR2: LNHDA and SQIVND (reference sequence). The full variable domain, its missing parts supplied by reference TRBV19 and TRBJ1-5, is DGGITQSPKYLFRKEGQNVTLSCEQNLNHDAMYWYRQDPGQGLRLIYYSQIVNDFQKGDIAEGYSVSREKKESFPLTVTSAQKNPTAFYLCASSIGAGLGRNQPQHFGDGTRLSIL.

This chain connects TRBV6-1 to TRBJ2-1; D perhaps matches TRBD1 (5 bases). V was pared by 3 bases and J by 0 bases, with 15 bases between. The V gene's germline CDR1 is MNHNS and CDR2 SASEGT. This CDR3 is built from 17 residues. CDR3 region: CASSEVTAPSSYNEQFF. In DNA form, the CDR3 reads TGTGCCAGCAGTGAGGTGACAGCCCCGAGCTCCTACAATGAGCAGTTCTTC.

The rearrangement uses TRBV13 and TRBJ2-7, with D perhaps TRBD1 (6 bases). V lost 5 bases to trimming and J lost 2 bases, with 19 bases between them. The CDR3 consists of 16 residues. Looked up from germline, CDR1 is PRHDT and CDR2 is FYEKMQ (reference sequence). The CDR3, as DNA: TGTGCCAGCAGCCCCCCGCGCAGGGGCCTACCCTACGAGCAGTACTTC. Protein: CASSPPRRGLPYEQYF. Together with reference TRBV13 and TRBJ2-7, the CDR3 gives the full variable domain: AAGVIQSPRHLIKEKRETATLKCYPIPRHDTVYWYQQGPGQDPQFLISFYEKMQSDKGSIPDRFSAQQFSDYHSELNMSSLELGDSALYFCASSPPRRGLPYEQYFGPGTRLTVT.

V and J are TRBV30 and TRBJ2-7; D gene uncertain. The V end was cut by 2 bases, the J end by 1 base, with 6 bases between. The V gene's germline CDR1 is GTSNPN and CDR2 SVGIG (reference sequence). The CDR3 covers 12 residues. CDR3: CAWSRQSYEQYF. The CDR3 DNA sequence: TGTGCCTGGAGTAGGCAATCCTACGAGCAGTACTTC.

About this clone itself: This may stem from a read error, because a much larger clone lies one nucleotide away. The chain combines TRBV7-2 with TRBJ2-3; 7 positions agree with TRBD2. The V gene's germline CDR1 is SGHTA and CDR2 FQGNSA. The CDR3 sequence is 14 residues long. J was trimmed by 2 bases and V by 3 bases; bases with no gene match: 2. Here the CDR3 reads CASSFSGYTDTQYF. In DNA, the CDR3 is TGTGCCAGCAGCTTTAGCGGGTACACAGATACGCAGTATTTT.

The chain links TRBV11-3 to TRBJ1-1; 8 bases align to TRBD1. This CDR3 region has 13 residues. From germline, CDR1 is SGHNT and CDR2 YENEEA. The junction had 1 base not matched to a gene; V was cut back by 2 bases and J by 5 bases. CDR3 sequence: CASSLQGATEAFF. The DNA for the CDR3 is TGTGCCAGCAGCTTACAGGGGGCGACTGAAGCTTTCTTT.

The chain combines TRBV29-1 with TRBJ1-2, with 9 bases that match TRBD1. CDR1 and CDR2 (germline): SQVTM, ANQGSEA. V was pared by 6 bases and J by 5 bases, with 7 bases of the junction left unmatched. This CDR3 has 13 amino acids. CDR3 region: CSVATGGRYGYTF. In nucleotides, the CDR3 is TGCAGCGTGGCAACAGGGGGCCGTTATGGCTACACCTTC.

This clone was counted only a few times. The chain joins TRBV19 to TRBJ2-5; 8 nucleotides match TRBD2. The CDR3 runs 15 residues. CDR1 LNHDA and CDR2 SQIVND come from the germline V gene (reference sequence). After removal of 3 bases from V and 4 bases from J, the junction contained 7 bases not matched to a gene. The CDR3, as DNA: TGTGCCAGTAGTATGTCGGGAGGGCCGGGAGAGACCCAGTACTTC. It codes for CASSMSGGPGETQYF.

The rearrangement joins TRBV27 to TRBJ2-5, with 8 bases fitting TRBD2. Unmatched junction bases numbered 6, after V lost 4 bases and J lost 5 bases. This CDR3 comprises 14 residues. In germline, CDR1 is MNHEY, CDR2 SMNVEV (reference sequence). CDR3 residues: CASSSGGREETQYF. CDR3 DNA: TGTGCCAGCAGTTCGGGGGGGCGGGAGGAGACCCAGTACTTC.

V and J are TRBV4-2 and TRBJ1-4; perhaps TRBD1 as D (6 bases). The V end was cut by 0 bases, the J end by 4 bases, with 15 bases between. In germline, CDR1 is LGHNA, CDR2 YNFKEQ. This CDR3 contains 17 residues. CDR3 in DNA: TGTGCCAGCAGCCAAGAAAAAATTTCCAGGGGTAATGAAAAACTGTTTTTT. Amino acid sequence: CASSQEKISRGNEKLFF.

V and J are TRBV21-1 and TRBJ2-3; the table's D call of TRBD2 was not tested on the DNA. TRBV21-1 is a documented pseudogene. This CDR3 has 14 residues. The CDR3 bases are TGTGCCAGGCCACTAGCGGCGGTTACAGATACGCAGTATTTT. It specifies CARPLAAVTDTQYF.

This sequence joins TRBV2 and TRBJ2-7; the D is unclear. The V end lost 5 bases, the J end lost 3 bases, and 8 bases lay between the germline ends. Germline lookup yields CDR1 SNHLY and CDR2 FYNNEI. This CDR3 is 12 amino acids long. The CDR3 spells CASSQNIYEQYF. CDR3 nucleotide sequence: TGTGCCAGCAGTCAAAACATCTACGAGCAGTACTTC. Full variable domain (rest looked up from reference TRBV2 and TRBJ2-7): EPEVTQTPSHQVTQMGQEVILRCVPISNHLYFYWYRQILGQKVEFLVSFYNNEISEKSEIFDDQFSVERPDGSNFTLKIRSTKLEDSAMYFCASSQNIYEQYFGPGTRLTVT.

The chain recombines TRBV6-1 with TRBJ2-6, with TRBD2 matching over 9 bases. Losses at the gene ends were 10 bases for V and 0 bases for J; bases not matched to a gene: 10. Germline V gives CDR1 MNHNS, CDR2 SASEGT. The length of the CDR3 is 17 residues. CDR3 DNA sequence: TGTGCCATAAGTGTAGCGGGAGCCACCTCTGGGGCCAACGTCCTGACTTTC. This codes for CAISVAGATSGANVLTF.

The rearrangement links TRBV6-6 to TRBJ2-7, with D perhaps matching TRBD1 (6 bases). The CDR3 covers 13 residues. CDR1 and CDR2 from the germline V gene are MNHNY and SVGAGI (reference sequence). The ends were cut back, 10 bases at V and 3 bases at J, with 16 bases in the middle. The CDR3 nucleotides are TGTGCCACCGAGGACAGCACATTCTACGAGCAGTACTTC. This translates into CATEDSTFYEQYF.